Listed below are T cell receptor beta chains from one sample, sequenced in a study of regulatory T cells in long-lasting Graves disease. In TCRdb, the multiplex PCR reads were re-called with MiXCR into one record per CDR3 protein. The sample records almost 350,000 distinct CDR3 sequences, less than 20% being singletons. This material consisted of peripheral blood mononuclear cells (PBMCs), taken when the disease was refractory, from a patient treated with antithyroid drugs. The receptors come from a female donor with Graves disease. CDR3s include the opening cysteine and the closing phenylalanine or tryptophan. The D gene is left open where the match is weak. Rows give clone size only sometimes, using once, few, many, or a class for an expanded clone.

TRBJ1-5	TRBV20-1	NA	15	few	CSARDRRLGNQPQHF	TGCAGTGCTAGAGATAGGCGCCTAGGCAATCAGCCCCAGCATTTT
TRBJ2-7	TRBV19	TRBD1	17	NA	CASAPGTGYKLSYEQYF	TGTGCCAGTGCCCCCGGGACAGGGTATAAACTATCCTACGAGCAGTACTTC
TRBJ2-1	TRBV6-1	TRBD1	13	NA	CASSENRGDEQFF	TGTGCCAGCAGTGAGAACAGGGGTGATGAGCAGTTCTTC
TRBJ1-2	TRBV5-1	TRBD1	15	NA	CASSLAGQALYGYTF	TGCGCCAGCAGCCTCGCGGGACAGGCCCTCTATGGCTACACCTTC
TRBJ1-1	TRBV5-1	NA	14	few	CASSLGQQNTEAFF	TGCGCCAGCAGCTTGGGACAGCAGAACACTGAAGCTTTCTTT
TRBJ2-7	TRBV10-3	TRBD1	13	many	CAISEYRGEEQYF	TGTGCCATCAGTGAATACAGGGGTGAAGAGCAGTACTTC
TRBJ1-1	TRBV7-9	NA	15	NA	CASSLGGVSYYEAFF	TGTGCCAGCAGCTTAGGTGGCGTGTCATATTATGAAGCTTTCTTT
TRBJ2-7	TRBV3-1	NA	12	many	CASSQFSYEQYF	TGTGCCAGCAGCCAGTTTTCCTACGAGCAGTACTTC
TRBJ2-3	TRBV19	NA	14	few	CASSMGVGGDTQYF	TGTGCCAGTAGTATGGGCGTAGGAGGAGATACGCAGTATTTT
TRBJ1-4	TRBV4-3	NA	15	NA	CASSQEGWGAEKLFF	TGCGCCAGCAGCCAAGAGGGCTGGGGTGCAGAAAAACTGTTTTTT
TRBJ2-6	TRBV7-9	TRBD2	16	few	CATAQSGRAGANVLTF	TGTGCCACCGCCCAAAGCGGGAGGGCTGGGGCCAACGTCCTGACTTTC
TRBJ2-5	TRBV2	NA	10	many	CASSEAAQYF	TGTGCCAGCAGTGAGGCGGCCCAGTACTTC
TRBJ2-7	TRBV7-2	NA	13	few	CASSLVRTDEQYF	TGTGCCAGCAGCTTAGTGAGGACAGACGAGCAGTACTTC
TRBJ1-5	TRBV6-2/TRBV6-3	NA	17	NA	CASSDYRPVGGNQPQHF	TGTGCCAGCAGTGATTATCGGCCGGTGGGGGGGAATCAGCCCCAGCATTTT
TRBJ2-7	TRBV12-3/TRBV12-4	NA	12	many	CASSLKGSEQYF	TGTGCCAGCAGTTTAAAGGGTAGCGAGCAGTACTTC
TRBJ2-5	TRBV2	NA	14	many	CASSESAEWETQYF	TGTGCCAGCAGTGAGTCCGCGGAATGGGAGACCCAGTACTTC
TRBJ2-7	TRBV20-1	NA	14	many	CSARDSQRTYEQYF	TGCAGTGCTAGAGATTCCCAGAGGACCTACGAGCAGTACTTC
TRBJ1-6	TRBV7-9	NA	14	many	CASSLPGYNSPLHF	TGTGCCAGCAGCTTACCTGGGTATAATTCACCCCTCCACTTT
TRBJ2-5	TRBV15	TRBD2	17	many	CATSRGSGGLYQETQYF	TGTGCCACCAGCAGAGGTAGCGGGGGGCTGTACCAAGAGACCCAGTACTTC
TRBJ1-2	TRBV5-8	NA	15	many	CASSLGTRVRYGYTF	TGTGCCAGCAGCTTGGGTACCAGGGTGCGGTATGGCTACACCTTC
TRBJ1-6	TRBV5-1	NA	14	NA	CASSLDGGRSPLHF	TGCGCCAGCAGCTTGGACGGGGGGCGTTCACCCCTCCACTTT
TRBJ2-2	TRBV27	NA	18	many	CASSFSTGTAVVTGELFF	TGTGCCAGCAGTTTCTCTACCGGGACTGCGGTGGTCACCGGGGAGCTGTTTTTT
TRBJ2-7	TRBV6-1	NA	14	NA	CATTPGLDRPEQYF	TGTGCCACCACACCGGGATTGGACCGTCCCGAGCAGTACTTC
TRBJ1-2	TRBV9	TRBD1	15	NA	CASSPTLDRAGGYTF	TGTGCCAGCAGCCCCACCCTAGACAGGGCAGGGGGCTACACCTTC
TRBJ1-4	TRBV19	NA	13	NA	CASSPMLSEKLFF	TGTGCCAGTAGTCCGATGCTGAGTGAAAAACTGTTTTTT
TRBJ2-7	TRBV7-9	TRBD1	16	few	CASSFWTGRSSYEQYF	TGTGCCAGCAGCTTCTGGACAGGCCGGAGCTCCTACGAGCAGTACTTC
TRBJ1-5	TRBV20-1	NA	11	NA	CSASGGQPQHF	TGCAGTGCTAGTGGGGGGCAGCCCCAGCATTTT
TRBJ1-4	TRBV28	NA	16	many	CASSSRLRGPSEKLFF	TGTGCCAGCAGTTCACGACTTAGAGGACCTTCCGAAAAACTGTTTTTT
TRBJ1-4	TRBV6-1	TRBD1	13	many	CATTLDRGGKLFF	TGTGCCACCACCCTGGACAGGGGGGGAAAACTGTTTTTT
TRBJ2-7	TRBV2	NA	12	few	CASSEERNEQYF	TGTGCCAGCAGTGAAGAGAGAAACGAGCAGTACTTC
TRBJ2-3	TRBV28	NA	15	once	CASSIGGRSTDTQYF	TGTGCCAGCAGTATCGGAGGCCGGAGCACAGATACGCAGTATTTT
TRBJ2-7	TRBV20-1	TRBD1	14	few	CSATTGAVSYEQYF	TGCAGTGCCACTACAGGGGCTGTCTCCTACGAGCAGTACTTC
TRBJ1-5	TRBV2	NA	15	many	CASSEYLYSNQPQHF	TGTGCCAGCAGTGAATACTTATATAGCAATCAGCCCCAGCATTTT
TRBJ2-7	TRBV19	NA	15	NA	CASQLSPGRSYEQYF	TGTGCCAGTCAACTTTCACCGGGACGGTCGTACGAGCAGTACTTC
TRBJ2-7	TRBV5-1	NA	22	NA	CASSLFPISLIFLGGRNYEQYF	TGCGCCAGCAGCTTGTTTCCCATCTCCCTTATTTTCTTGGGGGGCAGAAACTACGAGCAGTACTTC
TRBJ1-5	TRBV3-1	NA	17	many	CASSQDPPTSSNQPQHF	TGTGCCAGCAGCCAAGATCCCCCCACGTCCAGCAATCAGCCCCAGCATTTT
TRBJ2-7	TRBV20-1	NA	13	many	CSASHGARDEQYF	TGCAGTGCTAGCCATGGGGCGAGGGACGAGCAGTACTTC
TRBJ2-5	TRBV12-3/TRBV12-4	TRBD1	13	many	CASNRAGTGGQYF	TGTGCCAGCAATCGTGCGGGAACAGGGGGCCAGTACTTC
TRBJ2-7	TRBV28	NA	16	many	CASNLATGGVLYEQYF	TGTGCCAGCAACTTAGCCACAGGGGGGGTTTTATACGAGCAGTACTTC
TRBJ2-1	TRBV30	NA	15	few	CAWSLGQGPYNEQFF	TGTGCCTGGAGCCTAGGGCAGGGCCCCTACAATGAGCAGTTCTTC
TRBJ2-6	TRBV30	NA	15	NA	CAWSGGHGRANVLTF	TGTGCCTGGAGCGGGGGACATGGAAGGGCCAACGTCCTGACTTTC
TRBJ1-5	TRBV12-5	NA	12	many	CASGLVNQPQHF	TGTGCTAGTGGTTTGGTAAACCAGCCCCAGCATTTT
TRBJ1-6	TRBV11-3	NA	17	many	CASSFFGQSGSNSPLHF	TGTGCCAGCAGCTTTTTCGGACAGTCAGGATCGAATTCACCCCTCCACTTT
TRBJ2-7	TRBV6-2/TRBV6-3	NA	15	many	CASRASGIPGYEQYF	TGTGCCAGCAGAGCTTCCGGGATTCCAGGCTACGAGCAGTACTTC
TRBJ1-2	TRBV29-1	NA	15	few	CSVGGGYGTPYGYTF	TGCAGCGTTGGGGGTGGGTACGGGACACCCTATGGCTACACCTTC
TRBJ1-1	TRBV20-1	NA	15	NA	CSTGGGGDLTTEAFF	TGCAGTACGGGAGGCGGAGGGGATCTTACCACTGAAGCTTTCTTT
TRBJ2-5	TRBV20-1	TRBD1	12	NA	CSAFTGEETQYF	TGCAGTGCTTTTACAGGGGAAGAGACCCAGTACTTC
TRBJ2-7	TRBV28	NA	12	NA	CASSPLAYEQYF	TGTGCCAGCAGCCCGCTAGCGTACGAGCAGTACTTC